Below, 25 T cell receptor beta chains from the same sample are listed, as sequenced in a study of T cell repertoires in cytomegalovirus infection. One entry per CDR3 protein, called by TCRdb with MiXCR from the reads. The profile covers about 700,000 distinct CDR3 sequences, with around 31% appearing a single time and around a sixth taken by the ten largest. These TCRs are of unknown antigen specificity. The sample here was cultured PBMCs, taken from culture after CMV antigen stimulation. Source of these receptors: a human donor in good health (CMV status not recorded). Some clones in this sample may be carry-over from other donors' samples.

This rearrangement joins TRBV19 to TRBJ2-7, with a weak D call TRBD1 (6 bases). Germline V gene lookup returns CDR1 LNHDA and CDR2 SQIVND (reference sequence). CDR3 length: 12 amino acids. CDR3 loop: CESRDNTYEQYF. The CDR3, as DNA: TGTGAAAGCCGGGACAATACCTACGAGCAGTACTTC. The full variable domain, in which reference TRBV19 and TRBJ2-7 provide the parts outside the CDR3, is DGGITQSPKYLFRKEGQNVTLSCEQNLNHDAMYWYRQDPGQGLRLIYYSQIVNDFQKGDIAEGYSVSREKKESFPLTVTSAQKNPTAFYLCESRDNTYEQYFGPGTRLTVT.

This clonotype was counted a few times. The chain has TRBV12-5 and TRBJ2-3; D not resolved. Germline V lookup: CDR1 LGHNT, CDR2 FRNRAP. This CDR3 region has 14 residues. With 6 bases removed from V and 3 bases from J, the gap between germline ends came to 13 bases. Here the CDR3 reads CASGYSLLTDTQYF. The CDR3 DNA reads TGTGCTAGTGGATACTCCCTTTTGACAGATACGCAGTATTTT.

The V call is TRBV20-1, the J call TRBJ2-1, with D possibly matching TRBD2 (7 bases). The CDR3 has 14 amino acids. Trimming cost V 5 bases and J 5 bases, with 16 bases left between them. Germline CDR1 reads DFQATT; CDR2 reads SNEGSKA (reference sequence). CDR3 region: CSALVGGADNEQFF. CDR3 nucleotides: TGCAGTGCTCTCGTTGGGGGGGCCGACAATGAGCAGTTCTTC.

This chain connects TRBV15 to TRBJ1-2, with D unclear. The CDR3 contains 14 residues. Trimming cost V 0 bases and J 6 bases, with 11 bases left between them. Germline CDR1 reads LNHNV; CDR2 reads YYDKDF (reference sequence). The CDR3 DNA reads as TGTGCCACCAGCAGAGATCGGGCCGGGGATGGCTACACCTTC. Amino acids: CATSRDRAGDGYTF. Full variable domain (remainder filled in from reference TRBV15 and TRBJ1-2): DAMVIQNPRYQVTQFGKPVTLSCSQTLNHNVMYWYQQKSSQAPKLLFHYYDKDFNNEADTPDNFQSRRPNTSFCFLDIRSPGLGDTAMYLCATSRDRAGDGYTFGSGTRLTVV.

The rearrangement uses TRBV20-1 and TRBJ2-3, with D hard to call. The CDR3 totals 11 residues. V shed 2 bases and J shed 6 bases, with 6 bases lying between them. Germline assignment: CDR1 DFQATT and CDR2 SNEGSKA (reference sequence). In DNA, the CDR3 is TGCAGTGCTAGACGAACGGATACGCAGTATTTT. Residues: CSARRTDTQYF.

The rearrangement links TRBV29-1 to TRBJ2-5; a weak D match, TRBD2 (6 bases). V lost 3 bases and J lost 5, with 16 bases in between. The V gene's germline CDR1 is SQVTM and CDR2 ANQGSEA. The CDR3 has 14 residues. CDR3 bases: TGCAGCGTTGATGGGAACTGGCGGGACGAGACCCAGTACTTC. The encoded protein is CSVDGNWRDETQYF.

This sequence joins TRBV20-1 and TRBJ2-2, with TRBD2 matching 9 bases. V dropped 0 bases and J dropped 4; count of bases not matched to a gene: 9. Germline V lookup: CDR1 DFQATT, CDR2 SNEGSKA (reference sequence). The CDR3 spans 17 residues. The CDR3 is CSARDTGAGGGTGELFF. The DNA of the CDR3 is TGCAGTGCTAGAGATACAGGAGCGGGGGGCGGCACCGGGGAGCTGTTTTTT.

The chain joins TRBV28 to TRBJ2-2; 7 nucleotides agree with TRBD2. J was trimmed by 6 bases and V by 8 bases; bases with no gene match: 6. This CDR3 comprises 13 residues. CDR1 and CDR2 (germline): MDHEN, SYDVKM. CDR3 sequence reads: CASRKAGPGELFF. The CDR3 bases are TGTGCCAGCCGAAAAGCGGGGCCCGGGGAGCTGTTTTTT.

This clonotype showed up just a few times. The gene calls are TRBV4-1 and TRBJ1-2, with D perhaps matching TRBD1 (5 bases). This CDR3 spans 16 amino acids. Germline CDR1 MGHRA, CDR2 YSYEKL. Trimming removed 3 bases at V and 7 bases at J, with 21 bases between. The CDR3 DNA sequence: TGCGCCAGCAGCCACGGGGAATTCTTGGGGGGATCTGGCTACACCTTC. Its protein is CASSHGEFLGGSGYTF.

This CDR3 is CASSIRSATGETQYF. The DNA of the CDR3 is TGTGCCAGCAGCATCCGGAGCGCCACGGGGGAGACCCAGTACTTC. The rearrangement links TRBV7-8 to TRBJ2-5; D might be TRBD2 (5 bases). The CDR3 spans 15 residues. Trimming took 5 bases from V and 5 from J, leaving 18 bases between them. Looked up from germline, CDR1 is SGHVS and CDR2 is FQNEAQ.

The table lists this clonotype with many counts. This CDR3 is CASSLGTEEKLFF. The CDR3 bases are TGTGCCAGCAGCTTAGGAACAGAGGAAAAACTGTTTTTT. This chain links TRBV7-2 with TRBJ1-4, with D uncertain. In germline, CDR1 is SGHTA, CDR2 FQGNSA. The CDR3 spans 13 residues. V lost 1 base and J lost 8, with 8 bases in between.

V gene TRBV27 combines with J gene TRBJ2-5; a weak D match, TRBD2 (5 bases). Per germline, CDR1 MNHEY and CDR2 SMNVEV (reference sequence). V was clipped by 0 bases and J by 4 bases, with 12 bases between them. The CDR3 is 15 amino acids. CDR3 protein: CASSLSVRGTETQYF. CDR3 DNA sequence: TGTGCCAGCAGTTTATCGGTTCGGGGAACAGAGACCCAGTACTTC.

The CDR3 bases are TGCAGTGCCAGTACAGGGGGCCACAATCAGCCCCAGCATTTT. Translation: CSASTGGHNQPQHF. The chain employs TRBV20-1 and TRBJ1-5, with 9 bases identical to TRBD1. V was pared by 6 bases and J by 3 bases, with 6 bases of the junction left unmatched. Per the germline V gene, CDR1 is DFQATT and CDR2 is SNEGSKA (reference sequence). The CDR3 is 14 amino acids.

This clonotype has a count of ten or more. The rearrangement links TRBV7-2 to TRBJ1-1; possible D gene TRBD1, 6 bases. V dropped 6 bases and J dropped 2 bases, with 13 bases sitting between them. The germline gives CDR1 SGHTA, CDR2 FQGNSA. There are 14 residues in the CDR3. CDR3 sequence: CASSKQGRNTEAFF. CDR3 in DNA: TGTGCCAGCAGTAAACAGGGAAGAAACACTGAAGCTTTCTTT.

This chain uses TRBV7-2 with TRBJ2-3; possibly TRBD1 for D (5 bases). The CDR3 is 14 amino acids. Germline loops: CDR1 SGHTA, CDR2 FQGNSA. V dropped 8 bases and J dropped 3 bases, with 15 bases sitting between them. CDR3: CASRRTSGTDTQYF. CDR3 sequence (DNA): TGTGCCAGCCGACGAACCTCAGGGACAGATACGCAGTATTTT.

The V gene is TRBV20-1, the J gene TRBJ2-1; TRBD2 aligns across 7 bases. Germline V gene sequence: CDR1 DFQATT, CDR2 SNEGSKA (reference sequence). After removal of 6 bases from V and 4 bases from J, the junction contained 9 bases not matched to a gene. CDR3 length: 14 residues. The CDR3 loop is CSAPPGTNYNEQFF. DNA of the CDR3: TGCAGTGCGCCGCCCGGGACTAATTACAATGAGCAGTTCTTC.

The chain uses TRBV6-1 and TRBJ2-3; TRBD1 matches 8 bases. Germline CDR1 MNHNS, CDR2 SASEGT. The V and J ends lost 3 bases and 4 bases, in that order; junction bases with no gene match: 6. There are 15 residues in the CDR3. This CDR3 is CASSDLRGQADTQYF. In DNA, the CDR3 is TGTGCCAGCAGTGACCTCAGGGGGCAGGCAGATACGCAGTATTTT.

This rearrangement joins TRBV7-9 to TRBJ1-3, with D maybe TRBD1 (6 bases). V lost 5 bases to trimming and J lost 0 bases, with 14 bases between them. The V gene's germline CDR1 is SEHNR and CDR2 FQNEAQ (reference sequence). There are 16 residues in the CDR3. CDR3 sequence reads: CASSVQGTRSGNTIYF. The CDR3 region has the DNA TGTGCCAGCAGCGTACAGGGTACTCGCTCTGGAAACACCATATATTTT.

This clonotype has just a few counts. This sequence joins TRBV27 and TRBJ1-5, with D unclear. CDR3 length equals 14 residues. V was clipped by 0 bases and J by 4 bases, with 7 bases between them. Germline V gene sequence: CDR1 MNHEY, CDR2 SMNVEV (reference sequence). CDR3 residues: CASSLSFSNQPQHF. The CDR3 nucleotides are TGTGCCAGCAGTTTATCTTTCAGTAATCAGCCCCAGCATTTT.

The chain joins TRBV7-9 to TRBJ1-2; D not certain. The ends were cut back, 7 bases at V and 1 base at J, with 10 bases in the middle. CDR3 size: 13 residues. The V gene's germline CDR1 is SEHNR and CDR2 FQNEAQ (reference sequence). The CDR3 loop reads CASTPGINYGYTF. The CDR3 DNA follows: TGTGCCAGCACCCCAGGAATTAACTATGGCTACACCTTC.

The chain couples TRBV20-1 to TRBJ1-1, with D possibly matching TRBD1 (6 bases). The CDR3 is 15 residues long. Trimming stripped 0 bases from V and 1 base from J, with 12 bases between. Germline lookup yields CDR1 DFQATT and CDR2 SNEGSKA (reference sequence). In DNA, the CDR3 is TGCAGTGCTAGAGATTTTCAGGGGCAGAACACTGAAGCTTTCTTT. Encoded protein: CSARDFQGQNTEAFF.

The chain combines TRBV27 with TRBJ2-4, with TRBD1 as a possible D gene (7 bases). CDR1 is MNHEY and CDR2 is SMNVEV in the germline V gene (reference sequence). The CDR3 is made up of 11 amino acids. V lost 8 bases, J lost 13 bases, and 15 bases lay in between. The CDR3 DNA follows: TGTGCCAGCGGATTACAGGGGAGGCAGTACTTC. Amino acid sequence: CASGLQGRQYF.

J is TRBJ2-1 and V is TRBV18; 10 bases agree with TRBD2. J gave up 5 bases and V 1 base, and 2 bases lay outside the gene matches. The CDR3 runs 15 residues. The V gene's germline CDR1 is KGHSH and CDR2 LQKENI. CDR3 in amino acids: CASSPQRGGNNEQFF. In DNA, the CDR3 is TGTGCCAGCTCACCACAGCGGGGGGGCAACAATGAGCAGTTCTTC. Looking up the rest from reference TRBV18 and TRBJ2-1 gives the full variable domain: NAGVMQNPRHLVRRRGQEARLRCSPMKGHSHVYWYRQLPEEGLKFMVYLQKENIIDESGMPKERFSAEFPKEGPSILRIQQVVRGDSAAYFCASSPQRGGNNEQFFGPGTRLTVL.

The chain carries TRBV9 and TRBJ2-3, with D maybe TRBD2 (7 bases). The V and J ends lost 4 bases and 0 bases respectively, with 24 bases between them. Per the germline V gene, CDR1 is SGDLS and CDR2 is YYNGEE. There are 19 residues in the CDR3. CDR3 in amino acids: CASSFGTGGGSPSTDTQYF. CDR3 in DNA: TGTGCCAGCAGCTTCGGGACTGGCGGGGGCAGTCCTAGCACAGATACGCAGTATTTT.

This clonotype was seen a handful of times. The V and J genes are TRBV7-2 and TRBJ1-5; D unresolved. CDR1 is SGHTA and CDR2 is FQGNSA in the germline V gene. The CDR3 extends over 14 amino acids. Trimming cost V 2 bases and J 4 bases, with 9 bases left between them. The CDR3 DNA reads TGTGCCAGCAGCTTATTGGGGTTTAATCAGCCCCAGCATTTT. This codes for CASSLLGFNQPQHF.